Sequencing of this T cell receptor (beta chain) was carried out in a study of cytomegalovirus exposure and HLA in healthy donors. Study conclusions and caveats: Within a later analysis, the majority of CMV-associated TCR beta chains appeared HLA-restricted. According to an earlier analysis, most TCR beta V segments yielded productive rearrangements about 87% or about 30% of the time. A later analysis appeared to link common viral pathogens to several of the most significant clusters.

After removal of 3 bases from V and 0 bases from J, the junction contained 2 bases not matched to a gene. CDR3 length: 16 amino acids. CDR1 and CDR2 from the germline V gene are LGHNA and YSLEER. Both 60 Vbeta primers and 13 Jbeta primers went into the PCR. Sequencing used immunoSEQ multiplex PCR; TCRdb keeps in-frame clones, though not all of them. The sample holds about 200,000 clones, about four fifths seen once. Note on this clone: Its specificity is unknown.

The V and J genes are TRBV4-3 and TRBJ2-6; 7 bases agree with TRBD1. Material for sequencing was PBMCs. This sequence was found in a girl under 18 in good health and CMV-seropositive. The CDR3: CASSQDRSSGANVLTF. CDR3 nucleotide sequence: TGCGCCAGCAGCCAGGACAGGTCCTCTGGGGCCAACGTCCTGACTTTC.